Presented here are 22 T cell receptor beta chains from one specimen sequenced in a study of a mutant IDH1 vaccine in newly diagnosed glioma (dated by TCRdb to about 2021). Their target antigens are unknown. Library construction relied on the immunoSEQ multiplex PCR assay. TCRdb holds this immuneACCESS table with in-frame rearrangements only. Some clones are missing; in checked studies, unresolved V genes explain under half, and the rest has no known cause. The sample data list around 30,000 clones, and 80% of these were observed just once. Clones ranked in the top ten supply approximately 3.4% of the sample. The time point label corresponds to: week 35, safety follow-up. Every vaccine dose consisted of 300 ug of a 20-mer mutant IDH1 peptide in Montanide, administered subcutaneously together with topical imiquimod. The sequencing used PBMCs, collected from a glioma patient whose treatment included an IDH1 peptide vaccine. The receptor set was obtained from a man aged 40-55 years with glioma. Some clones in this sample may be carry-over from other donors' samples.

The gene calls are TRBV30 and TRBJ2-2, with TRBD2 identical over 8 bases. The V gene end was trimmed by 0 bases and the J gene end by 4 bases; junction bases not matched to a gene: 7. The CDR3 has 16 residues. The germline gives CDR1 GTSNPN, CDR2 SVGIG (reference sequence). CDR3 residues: CAWSVETGGPTGELFF. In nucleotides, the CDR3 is TGTGCCTGGAGTGTAGAGACGGGGGGGCCCACCGGGGAGCTGTTTTTT. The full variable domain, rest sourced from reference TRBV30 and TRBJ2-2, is SQTIHQWPATLVQPVGSPLSLECTVEGTSNPNLYWYRQAAGRGLQLLFYSVGIGQISSEVPQNLSASRPQDRQFILSSKKLLLSDSGFYLCAWSVETGGPTGELFFGEGSRLTVL.

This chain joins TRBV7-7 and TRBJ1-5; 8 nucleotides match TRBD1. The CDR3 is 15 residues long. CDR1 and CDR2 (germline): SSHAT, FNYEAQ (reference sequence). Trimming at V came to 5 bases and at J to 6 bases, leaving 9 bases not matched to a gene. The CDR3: CASSPRDRWCQPQHF. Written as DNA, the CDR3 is TGTGCCAGCAGCCCCCGGGACAGGTGGTGTCAGCCCCAGCATTTT.

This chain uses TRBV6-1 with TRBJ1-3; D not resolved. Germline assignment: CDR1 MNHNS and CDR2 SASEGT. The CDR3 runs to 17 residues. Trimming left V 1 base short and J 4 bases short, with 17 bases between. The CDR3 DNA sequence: TGTGCCAGCAGTGAAGGGCTAAGCCCTATCTCAGGAAACACCATATATTTT. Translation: CASSEGLSPISGNTIYF.

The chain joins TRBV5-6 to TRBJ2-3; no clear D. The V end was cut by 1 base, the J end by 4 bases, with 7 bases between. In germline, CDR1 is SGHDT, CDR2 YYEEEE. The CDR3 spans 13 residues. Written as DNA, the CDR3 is TGTGCCAGCAGCTTGAGTTCAGCAGATACGCAGTATTTT. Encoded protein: CASSLSSADTQYF.

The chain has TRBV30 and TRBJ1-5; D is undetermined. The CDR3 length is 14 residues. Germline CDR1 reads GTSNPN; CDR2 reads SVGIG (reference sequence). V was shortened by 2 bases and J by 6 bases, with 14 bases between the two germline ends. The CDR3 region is CAWSSRRDGQPQHF. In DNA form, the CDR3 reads TGTGCCTGGAGTAGTCGGAGGGATGGTCAGCCCCAGCATTTT.

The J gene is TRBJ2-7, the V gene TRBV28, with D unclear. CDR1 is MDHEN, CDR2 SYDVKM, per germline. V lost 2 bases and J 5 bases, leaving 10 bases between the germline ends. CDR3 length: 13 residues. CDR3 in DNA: TGTGCCAGCAGTTTACTGAGTTGGGACGAGCAGTACTTC. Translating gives CASSLLSWDEQYF.

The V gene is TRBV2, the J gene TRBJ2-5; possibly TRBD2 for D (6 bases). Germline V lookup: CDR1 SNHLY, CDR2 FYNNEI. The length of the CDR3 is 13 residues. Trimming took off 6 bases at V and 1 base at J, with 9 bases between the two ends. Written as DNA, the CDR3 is TGTGCCAGCAGGAGGGACTTCCAAGAGACCCAGTACTTC. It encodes CASRRDFQETQYF.

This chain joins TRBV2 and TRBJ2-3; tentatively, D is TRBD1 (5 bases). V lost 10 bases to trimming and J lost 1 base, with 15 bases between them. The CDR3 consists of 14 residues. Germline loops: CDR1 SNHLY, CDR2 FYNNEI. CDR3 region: CATDSGFGTDTQYF. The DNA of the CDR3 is TGTGCCACAGACAGTGGGTTTGGCACAGATACGCAGTATTTT.

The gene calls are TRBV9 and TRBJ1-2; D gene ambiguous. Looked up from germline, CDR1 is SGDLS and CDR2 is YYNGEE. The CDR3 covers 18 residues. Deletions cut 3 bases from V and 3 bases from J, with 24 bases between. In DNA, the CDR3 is TGTGCCAGCAGCGACCGGGCCTATCTCTTAAATCCCGACTATGGCTACACCTTC. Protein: CASSDRAYLLNPDYGYTF.

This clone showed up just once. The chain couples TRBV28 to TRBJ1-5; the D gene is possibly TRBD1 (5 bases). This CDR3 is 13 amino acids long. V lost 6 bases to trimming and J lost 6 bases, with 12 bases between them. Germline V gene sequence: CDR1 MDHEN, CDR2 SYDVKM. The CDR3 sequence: CASRAQGGQPQHF. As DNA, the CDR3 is TGTGCCAGCAGGGCTCAGGGCGGTCAGCCCCAGCATTTT.

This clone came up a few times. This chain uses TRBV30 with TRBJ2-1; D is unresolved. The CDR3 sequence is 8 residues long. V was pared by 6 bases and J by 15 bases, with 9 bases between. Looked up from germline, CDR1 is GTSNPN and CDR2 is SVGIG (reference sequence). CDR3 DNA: TGTGCCTGTTCTCTGGGGTTCTTC. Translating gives CACSLGFF.

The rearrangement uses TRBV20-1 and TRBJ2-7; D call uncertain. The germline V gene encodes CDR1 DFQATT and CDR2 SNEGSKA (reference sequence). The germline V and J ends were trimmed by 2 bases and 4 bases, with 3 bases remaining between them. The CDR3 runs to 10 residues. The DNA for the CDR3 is TGCAGTGCTAGATCTTACGAGCAGTACTTC. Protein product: CSARSYEQYF.

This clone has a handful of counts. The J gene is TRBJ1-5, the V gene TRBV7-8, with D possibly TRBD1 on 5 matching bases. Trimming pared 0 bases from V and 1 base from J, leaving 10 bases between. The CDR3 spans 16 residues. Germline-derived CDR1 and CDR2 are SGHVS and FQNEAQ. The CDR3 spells CASSLASGLSNQPQHF. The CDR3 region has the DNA TGTGCCAGCAGCTTAGCGTCGGGGCTGAGCAATCAGCCCCAGCATTTT.

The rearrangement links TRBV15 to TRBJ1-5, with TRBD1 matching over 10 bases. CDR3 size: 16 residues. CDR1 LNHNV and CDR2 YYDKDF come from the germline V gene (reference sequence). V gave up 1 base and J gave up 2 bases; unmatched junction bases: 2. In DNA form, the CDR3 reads TGTGCCACCAGCAGAGCCGGGACAGGGGGCAATCAGCCCCAGCATTTT. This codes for CATSRAGTGGNQPQHF.

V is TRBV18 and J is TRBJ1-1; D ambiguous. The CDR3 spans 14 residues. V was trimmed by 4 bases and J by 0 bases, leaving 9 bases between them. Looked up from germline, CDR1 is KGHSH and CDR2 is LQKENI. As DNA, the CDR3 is TGTGCCAGCTCACGGGGAGGCTTGAACACTGAAGCTTTCTTT. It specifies CASSRGGLNTEAFF. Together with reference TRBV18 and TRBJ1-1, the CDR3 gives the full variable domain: NAGVMQNPRHLVRRRGQEARLRCSPMKGHSHVYWYRQLPEEGLKFMVYLQKENIIDESGMPKERFSAEFPKEGPSILRIQQVVRGDSAAYFCASSRGGLNTEAFFGQGTRLTVV.

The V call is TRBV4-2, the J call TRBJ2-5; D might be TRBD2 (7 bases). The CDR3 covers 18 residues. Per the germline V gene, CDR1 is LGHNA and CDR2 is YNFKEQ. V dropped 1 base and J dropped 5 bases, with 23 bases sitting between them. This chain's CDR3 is CASSQGPRGPGAGETQYF. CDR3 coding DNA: TGTGCCAGCAGCCAAGGTCCGCGGGGGCCTGGGGCTGGTGAGACCCAGTACTTC.

CDR3 coding DNA: TGTGCCAGCAGCTTGGGGACAGCGAACACAGATACGCAGTATTTT. It specifies CASSLGTANTDTQYF. This chain connects TRBV5-4 to TRBJ2-3; maybe TRBD1 (6 bases). The CDR3 runs 15 residues. The V end was cut by 0 bases, the J end by 2 bases, with 10 bases between. Germline-derived CDR1 and CDR2 are SGHNT and YYREEE (reference sequence).

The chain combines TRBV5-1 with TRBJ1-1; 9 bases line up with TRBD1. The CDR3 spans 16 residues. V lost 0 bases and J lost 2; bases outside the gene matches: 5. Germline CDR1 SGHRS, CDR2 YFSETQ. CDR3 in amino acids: CASSLGGTGLNTEAFF. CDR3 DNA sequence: TGCGCCAGCAGCTTGGGGGGGACAGGGTTAAACACTGAAGCTTTCTTT.

CDR3 nucleotide sequence: TGTGCCAGCAGCTTAGGAGGGACAGGAGGCTCCTACGAGCAGTACTTC. Translated: CASSLGGTGGSYEQYF. The V and J genes are TRBV7-9 and TRBJ2-7; TRBD1 matches at 8 bases. The V and J ends lost 1 base and 0 bases, in that order; junction bases with no gene match: 5. The germline gives CDR1 SEHNR, CDR2 FQNEAQ (reference sequence). The CDR3 extends over 16 amino acids.

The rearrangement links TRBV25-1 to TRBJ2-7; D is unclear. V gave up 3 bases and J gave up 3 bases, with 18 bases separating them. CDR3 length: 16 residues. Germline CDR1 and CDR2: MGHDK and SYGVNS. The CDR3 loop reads CASSDLGSGKGYEQYF. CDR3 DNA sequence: TGTGCCAGCAGTGATTTAGGATCTGGGAAGGGCTACGAGCAGTACTTC.

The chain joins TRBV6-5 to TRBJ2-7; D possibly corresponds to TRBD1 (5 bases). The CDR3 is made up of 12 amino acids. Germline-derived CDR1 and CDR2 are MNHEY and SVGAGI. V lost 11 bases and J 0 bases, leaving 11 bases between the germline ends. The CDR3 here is CAARGFSYEQYF. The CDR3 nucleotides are TGTGCCGCTAGGGGATTCTCCTACGAGCAGTACTTC.

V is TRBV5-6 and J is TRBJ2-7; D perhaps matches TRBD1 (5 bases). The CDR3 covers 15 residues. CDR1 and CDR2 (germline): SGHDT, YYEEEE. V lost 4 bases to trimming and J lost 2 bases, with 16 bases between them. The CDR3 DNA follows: TGTGCCAGCAGCCAACACACGGGCAGGGCCTACGAGCAGTACTTC. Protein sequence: CASSQHTGRAYEQYF.